This T cell receptor beta chain was sequenced for a study of blood T cell repertoires in COVID-19. Germline-derived CDR1 and CDR2 are SEHNR and FQNEAQ (reference sequence). CDR3 length: 14 residues. V was trimmed by 3 bases and J by 2 bases, leaving 10 bases between them. In the original workflow: Researchers report that nucleated cell counts were estimated from reference gene primer amplification. Here immunoSEQ multiplex PCR was the method, and the copy in TCRdb shows in-frame clones only, minus some. V and J calls and clone size are those listed in that table; D and trimming were worked out from the DNA. In the table there are about 90,000 clones, roughly nine tenths of which are singletons.

This receptor was taken from a man aged 50-60 years with acute or convalescent COVID-19. J is TRBJ1-2 and V is TRBV7-9; D gene ambiguous. The material sequenced was peripheral blood. CDR3 DNA sequence: TGTGCCAGCAGCTTGGAGAGATCCAACTATGGCTACACCTTC. It codes for CASSLERSNYGYTF. The variable domain in full, with the rest retrieved from reference TRBV7-9 and TRBJ1-2, is DTGVSQNPRHKITKRGQNVTFRCDPISEHNRLYWYRQTLGQGPEFLTYFQNEAQLEKSRLLSDRFSAERPKGSFSTLEIQRTEQGDSAMYLCASSLERSNYGYTFGSGTRLTVV.